This T cell receptor beta chain stems from a study of blood T cell repertoires in COVID-19. Germline assignment: CDR1 SNHLY and CDR2 FYNNEI. V shed 7 bases and J shed 5 bases, with 20 bases lying between them. The CDR3 has 15 amino acids. Here immunoSEQ multiplex PCR was the method, and the copy in TCRdb shows in-frame clones only, minus some. The table has fewer than 300,000 clones, around four fifths seen once. Input material: peripheral blood. The gene calls are TRBV2 and TRBJ2-5; D is perhaps TRBD2 (5 bases). The sequence was obtained from a woman in her 70s with active or convalescent COVID-19. The CDR3 sequence is CASKARLALRETQYF. The CDR3 DNA reads as TGTGCCAGCAAGGCTCGGCTAGCCCTCCGGGAGACCCAGTACTTC.